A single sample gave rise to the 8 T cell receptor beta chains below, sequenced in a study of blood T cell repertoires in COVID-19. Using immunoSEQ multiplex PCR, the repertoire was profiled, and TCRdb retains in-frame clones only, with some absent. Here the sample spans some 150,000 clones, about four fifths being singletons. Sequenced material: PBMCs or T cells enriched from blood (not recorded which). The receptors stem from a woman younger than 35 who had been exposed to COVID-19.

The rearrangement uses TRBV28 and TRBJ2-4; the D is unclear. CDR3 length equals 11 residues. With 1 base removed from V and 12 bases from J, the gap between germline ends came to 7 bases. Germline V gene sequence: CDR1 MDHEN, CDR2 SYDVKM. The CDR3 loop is CASSLFGPQYF. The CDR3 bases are TGTGCCAGCAGTTTATTTGGGCCTCAGTACTTC.

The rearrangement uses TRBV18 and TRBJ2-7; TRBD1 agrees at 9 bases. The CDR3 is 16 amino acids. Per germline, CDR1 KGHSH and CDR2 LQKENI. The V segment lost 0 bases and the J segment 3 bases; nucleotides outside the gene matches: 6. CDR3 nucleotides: TGTGCCAGCTCACCACCGAGTATGGGACAGGGCTACGAGCAGTACTTC. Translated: CASSPPSMGQGYEQYF.

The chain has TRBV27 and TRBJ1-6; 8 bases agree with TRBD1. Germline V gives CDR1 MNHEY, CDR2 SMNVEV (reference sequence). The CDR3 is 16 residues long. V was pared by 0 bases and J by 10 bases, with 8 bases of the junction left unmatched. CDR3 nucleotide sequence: TGTGCCAGCAGTTTATCGCCCGGACAGGGTCGATCACCCCTCCACTTT. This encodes CASSLSPGQGRSPLHF.

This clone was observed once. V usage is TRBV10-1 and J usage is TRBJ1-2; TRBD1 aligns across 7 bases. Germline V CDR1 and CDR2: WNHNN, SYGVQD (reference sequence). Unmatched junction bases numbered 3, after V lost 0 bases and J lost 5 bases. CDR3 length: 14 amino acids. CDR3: CASSESGTAYGYTF. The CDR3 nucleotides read TGCGCCAGCAGTGAGTCGGGGACAGCTTATGGCTACACCTTC.

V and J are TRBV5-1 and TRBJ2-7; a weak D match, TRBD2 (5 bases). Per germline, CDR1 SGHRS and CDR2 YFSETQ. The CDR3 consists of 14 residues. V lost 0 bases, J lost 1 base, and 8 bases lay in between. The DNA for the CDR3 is TGCGCCAGCAGCTTGGACGGCGGGTCCTACGAGCAGTACTTC. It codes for CASSLDGGSYEQYF.

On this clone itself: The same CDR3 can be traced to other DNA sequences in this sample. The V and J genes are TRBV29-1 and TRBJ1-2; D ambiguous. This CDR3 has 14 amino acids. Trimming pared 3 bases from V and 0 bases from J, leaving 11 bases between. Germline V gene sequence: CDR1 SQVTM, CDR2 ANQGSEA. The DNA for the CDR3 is TGCAGCGTTGAGGGGAGAGGGACTAACTATGGCTACACCTTC. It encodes CSVEGRGTNYGYTF.

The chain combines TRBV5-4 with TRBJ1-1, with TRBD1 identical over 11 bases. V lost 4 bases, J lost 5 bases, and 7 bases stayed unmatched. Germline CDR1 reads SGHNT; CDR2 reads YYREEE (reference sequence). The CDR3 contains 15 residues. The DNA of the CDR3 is TGTGCCAGCAGCCAGGACAGGGGGCGTTGGACTGAAGCTTTCTTT. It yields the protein CASSQDRGRWTEAFF.

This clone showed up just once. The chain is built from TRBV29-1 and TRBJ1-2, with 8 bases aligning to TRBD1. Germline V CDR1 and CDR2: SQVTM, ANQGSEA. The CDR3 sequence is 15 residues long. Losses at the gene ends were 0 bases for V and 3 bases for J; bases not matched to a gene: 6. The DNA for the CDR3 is TGCAGCGTTGAAGAGTCGTACAGGGGGGACTATGGCTACACCTTC. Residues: CSVEESYRGDYGYTF.